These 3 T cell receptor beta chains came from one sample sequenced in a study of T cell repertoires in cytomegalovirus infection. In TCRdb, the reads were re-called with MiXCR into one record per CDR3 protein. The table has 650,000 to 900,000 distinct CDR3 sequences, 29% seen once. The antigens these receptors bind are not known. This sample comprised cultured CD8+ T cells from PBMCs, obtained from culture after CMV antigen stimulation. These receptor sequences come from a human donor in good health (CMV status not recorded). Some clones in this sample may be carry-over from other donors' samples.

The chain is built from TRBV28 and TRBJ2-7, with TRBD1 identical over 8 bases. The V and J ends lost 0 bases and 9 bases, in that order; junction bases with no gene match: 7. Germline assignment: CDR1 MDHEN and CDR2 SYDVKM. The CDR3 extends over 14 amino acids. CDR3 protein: CASSLWTGVEPQYV. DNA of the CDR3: TGTGCCAGCAGTTTATGGACAGGGGTGGAACCGCAGTACGTC.

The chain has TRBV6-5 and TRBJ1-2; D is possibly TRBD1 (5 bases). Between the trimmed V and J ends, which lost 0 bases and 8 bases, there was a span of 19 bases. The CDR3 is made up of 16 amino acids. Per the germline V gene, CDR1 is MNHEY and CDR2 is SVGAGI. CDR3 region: CASSYSGYHRSEGYTF. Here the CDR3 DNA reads TGTGCCAGCAGTTACTCTGGGTACCACAGGTCCGAGGGCTACACCTTC.

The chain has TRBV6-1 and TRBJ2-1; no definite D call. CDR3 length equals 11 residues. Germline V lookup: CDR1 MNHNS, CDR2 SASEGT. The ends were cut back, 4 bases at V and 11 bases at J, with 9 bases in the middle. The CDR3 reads CASSGEPKQFF. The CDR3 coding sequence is TGTGCCAGCAGTGGGGAACCTAAGCAGTTCTTC.